This T cell receptor (beta chain) was obtained from a study of blood T cell repertoires in COVID-19. Background on the study: Acute and convalescent COVID-19 specimens originated in the United States, Italy and Spain. Nucleic acid was either cDNA or gDNA, and it came from T cells, B-cell-depleted T cells, or PBMCs.

The Seattle patients joined while their infection was active and were tracked longitudinally afterward. CDR3 length: 14 residues. Germline trimming cut 0 bases from V and 8 bases from J; bases unmatched to any gene: 6. The V gene's germline CDR1 is SNHLY and CDR2 FYNNEI. Source study methods: Reference gene primer amplification yielded estimated nucleated cell counts. Profiled with immunoSEQ multiplex PCR; TCRdb holds only in-frame clones, not every one. V, J and clone size are those of that table, while D and trimming were read from the DNA. The table shows fewer than 350,000 clones, with 75% to 95% occurring only once.

This sequence joins TRBV2 and TRBJ1-2; TRBD1 matches 7 bases. Sequencing used peripheral blood. This TCR derives from a woman in her twenties or thirties with COVID-19, enrolled during active disease. The CDR3 bases are TGTGCCAGCAGTGAAGCTAAGGGGGCAGGGGGCTACACCTTC. Protein product: CASSEAKGAGGYTF.